A single sample gave rise to the 15 T cell receptor beta chains below, sequenced in a study of cytotoxic CD8 clonotypes in ibrutinib-treated CLL (dated by TCRdb to the early 2020s). The library was obtained by the immunoSEQ multiplex PCR assay. This immuneACCESS table, as held by TCRdb, lists in-frame sequences with V and J called but not all clones. Of the missing ones, under half trace to an unresolved V gene in checked studies; the others have no known cause. This sample holds approximately 45,000 clones; about 65% were observed only once. The ten largest account for roughly 21% of the sample. According to the study, the label for this sample's time point signals: roughly 23 months on ibrutinib. The source material was PBMCs, sampled after 24 months of ibrutinib treatment. These receptors came from a human donor with chronic lymphocytic leukemia.

J is TRBJ2-7 and V is TRBV6-5; possibly TRBD2 for D (5 bases). Germline CDR1 MNHEY, CDR2 SVGAGI. CDR3 size: 15 residues. V lost 5 bases and J 7 bases, leaving 21 bases between the germline ends. The CDR3 DNA reads as TGTGCCAGCAGTCCTACCCTAGGAGGTCTGGGGGAGCAGTACTTC. Translating gives CASSPTLGGLGEQYF.

This clone was counted only a few times. One end of the junction is discordant with germline, which a read error may explain. DNA of the CDR3: TGTGCCAGCAGCCTTGGAGGGCCGTTGAATACGCAGTATTTT. Its protein product is CASSLGGPLNTQYF. The chain links TRBV4-1 to TRBJ2-3, with TRBD2 as a possible D gene (6 bases). CDR3 length: 14 amino acids. Germline CDR1 and CDR2: MGHRA and YSYEKL.

On this clone: The junction does not match germline at one end; this may be a read error. This sequence joins TRBV6-1 and TRBJ2-7, with 11 bases identical to TRBD2. The CDR3 contains 20 residues. Germline lookup yields CDR1 MNHNS and CDR2 SASEGT. CDR3 sequence reads: CASSEARVGLAGGPYYEQYF. The CDR3 DNA sequence: TGTGCCAGCAGCGAAGCTAGGGTGGGCTTAGCGGGAGGGCCCTACTACGAGCAGTACTTC.

Many counts were recorded for this clone. The rearrangement joins TRBV7-9 to TRBJ1-5, with 9 bases matching TRBD1. Germline-derived CDR1 and CDR2 are SEHNR and FQNEAQ (reference sequence). V lost 4 bases, J lost 0 bases, and 1 base stayed unmatched. There are 15 residues in the CDR3. CDR3 residues: CASSSGQGSNQPQHF. The CDR3 region has the DNA TGTGCCAGCAGCTCGGGACAGGGTAGCAATCAGCCCCAGCATTTT.

V gene TRBV7-9 combines with J gene TRBJ1-1; D might be TRBD1 (6 bases). The CDR3 contains 16 residues. Germline-derived CDR1 and CDR2 are SEHNR and FQNEAQ (reference sequence). V lost 5 bases, J lost 4 bases, and 20 bases lay in between. CDR3 sequence reads: CASSRTPQGGGTEAFF. DNA for the CDR3: TGTGCCAGCAGCCGTACCCCACAGGGTGGGGGCACTGAAGCTTTCTTT.

The chain uses TRBV9 and TRBJ1-2; D may be TRBD1 (6 bases). CDR1 is SGDLS, CDR2 YYNGEE, per germline. The ends were cut back, 4 bases at V and 6 bases at J, with 13 bases in the middle. This CDR3 comprises 13 residues. The CDR3 here is CASSQGQPHGYTF. The CDR3, as DNA: TGTGCCAGCAGCCAAGGACAGCCCCATGGCTACACCTTC.

This clone has just a few counts. The CDR3: CASSVQGVTGELFF. In DNA, the CDR3 is TGTGCCAGTAGTGTCCAGGGTGTCACCGGGGAGCTGTTTTTT. The chain carries TRBV19 and TRBJ2-2, with a weak D call TRBD1 (5 bases). Germline CDR1 is LNHDA and CDR2 is SQIVND (reference sequence). The CDR3 sequence is 14 residues long. Deletions cut 5 bases from V and 4 bases from J, with 11 bases between.

The chain links TRBV30 to TRBJ2-5; D ambiguous. V was clipped by 0 bases and J by 5 bases, with 13 bases between them. The V gene's germline CDR1 is GTSNPN and CDR2 SVGIG (reference sequence). The length of the CDR3 is 14 residues. This CDR3 reads CAWSVLSPLETQYF. In DNA form, the CDR3 reads TGTGCCTGGAGTGTACTTTCCCCTTTGGAGACCCAGTACTTC.

V is TRBV5-4 and J is TRBJ1-2, with D possibly being TRBD1 (6 bases). In germline, CDR1 is SGHNT, CDR2 YYREEE (reference sequence). Trimming left V 0 bases short and J 2 bases short, with 8 bases between. This CDR3 spans 14 amino acids. The CDR3 nucleotides read TGTGCCAGCAGCTTGGGGGGGGCAAACTATGGCTACACCTTC. This gives the protein CASSLGGANYGYTF.

V and J are TRBV7-2 and TRBJ2-3; D is undetermined. In germline, CDR1 is SGHTA, CDR2 FQGNSA. This CDR3 contains 15 residues. Deletions cut 1 base from V and 1 base from J, with 9 bases between. DNA of the CDR3: TGTGCCAGCAGCTTAGTCGGGTTACGCACAGATACGCAGTATTTT. It is translated as CASSLVGLRTDTQYF.

The chain joins TRBV4-2 to TRBJ2-7, with D possibly matching TRBD1 (5 bases). The CDR3 length is 14 residues. The germline V and J ends were trimmed by 3 bases and 6 bases, with 15 bases remaining between them. The germline gives CDR1 LGHNA, CDR2 YNFKEQ. This CDR3 reads CASSQEGKGLEQYF. CDR3 bases: TGTGCCAGCAGCCAGGAAGGTAAGGGGCTCGAGCAGTACTTC.

J is TRBJ2-7 and V is TRBV7-9, with 9 nucleotides matching TRBD1. Germline lookup yields CDR1 SEHNR and CDR2 FQNEAQ (reference sequence). This CDR3 region has 15 residues. With 4 bases clipped from V and 5 bases from J, the junction kept 9 bases outside the gene matches. CDR3 sequence (DNA): TGTGCCAGCAGCTGGCTCCGGGACAGGGCGAACGAGCAGTACTTC. This sequence encodes CASSWLRDRANEQYF.

This chain connects TRBV10-3 to TRBJ2-1; the match to TRBD2 covers 11 bases. The V and J ends lost 4 bases and 8 bases, in that order; junction bases with no gene match: 4. The V gene's germline CDR1 is ENHRY and CDR2 SYGVKD. CDR3 length: 14 amino acids. CDR3 sequence: CAISGLAGIDEQFF. The DNA of the CDR3 is TGTGCCATCAGTGGACTAGCGGGGATAGATGAGCAGTTCTTC.

The chain joins TRBV29-1 to TRBJ1-1; D uncertain. This CDR3 is built from 12 residues. V lost 7 bases to trimming and J lost 0 bases, with 9 bases between them. Per the germline V gene, CDR1 is SQVTM and CDR2 is ANQGSEA. CDR3 sequence reads: CSALYMNTEAFF. For the CDR3, the DNA is TGCAGCGCTTTGTACATGAACACTGAAGCTTTCTTT.

J is TRBJ2-2 and V is TRBV28, with 9 nucleotides matching TRBD1. CDR3 size: 15 residues. The trim removed 6 bases at V and 4 bases at J, leaving 6 bases unmatched. Germline V gene sequence: CDR1 MDHEN, CDR2 SYDVKM. DNA of the CDR3: TGTGCCAGCAGCCTCGGACAGGGGACCACCGGGGAGCTGTTTTTT. Residues: CASSLGQGTTGELFF. Looking up the rest from reference TRBV28 and TRBJ2-2 gives the full variable domain: DVKVTQSSRYLVKRTGEKVFLECVQDMDHENMFWYRQDPGLGLRLIYFSYDVKMKEKGDIPEGYSVSREKKERFSLILESASTNQTSMYLCASSLGQGTTGELFFGEGSRLTVL.